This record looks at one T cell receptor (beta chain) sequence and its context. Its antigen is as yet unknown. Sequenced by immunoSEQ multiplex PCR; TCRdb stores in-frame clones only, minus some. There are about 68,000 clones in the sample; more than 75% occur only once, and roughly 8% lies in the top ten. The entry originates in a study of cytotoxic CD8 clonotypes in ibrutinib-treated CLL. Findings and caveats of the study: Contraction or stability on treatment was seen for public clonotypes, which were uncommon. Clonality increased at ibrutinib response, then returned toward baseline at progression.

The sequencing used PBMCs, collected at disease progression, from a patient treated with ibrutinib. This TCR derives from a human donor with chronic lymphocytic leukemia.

CDR3 sequence (DNA): TGTGCCAGCAGCCTCCTGGGGGGGGGATTCGTCACTGAAGCTTTCTTT. Translation gives CASSLLGGGFVTEAFF. V usage is TRBV7-2 and J usage is TRBJ1-1, with D possibly TRBD1 on 5 matching bases. The CDR3 has 16 amino acids. Germline CDR1 and CDR2: SGHTA and FQGNSA. The V end lost 5 bases, the J end lost 4 bases, and 20 bases lay between the germline ends. Full variable domain (outside the CDR3, taken from reference TRBV7-2 and TRBJ1-1): GAGVSQSPSNKVTEKGKDVELRCDPISGHTALYWYRQSLGQGLEFLIYFQGNSAPDKSGLPSDRFSAERTGGSVSTLTIQRTQQEDSAVYLCASSLLGGGFVTEAFFGQGTRLTVV.